This T cell receptor (beta chain) originates from a study of blood T cell repertoires in COVID-19. The CDR3 extends over 16 amino acids. Germline assignment: CDR1 SGHRS and CDR2 YFSETQ. Trimming removed 0 bases from V and 1 base from J; junction bases left unmatched: 4. This table comes from immunoSEQ multiplex PCR, and its TCRdb copy is limited to in-frame clones, with some not included. The sample gives 150,000 or so clones, 60% to 80% of which show up once; around 3.2% is in the top ten. Participant age was about 18 to 89 years, and participants resided in 20 to 30 US areas. Categorization into cohorts depended on clinical history that participants reported. Before being deemed recovered, Cohort 3 donors had two negative PCRs, clearance, or symptom resolution.

The chain combines TRBV5-1 with TRBJ2-1; 7 positions match TRBD2. The specimen sequenced was PBMCs or T cells enriched from blood (not recorded which). The sequence came from a woman in her fifties or sixties who had recovered from COVID-19. CDR3 nucleotides: TGCGCCAGCAGCTTGGATGGCGGGAGTTCCTACAATGAGCAGTTCTTC. Translation gives CASSLDGGSSYNEQFF.